This section outlines one TCR beta chain sequence together with its context. The antigen remains unidentified. These data belong to a study of T cell responses to AZD1222 COVID-19 vaccine. General study findings and limits: At study baseline, merely about 6 AZD1222 recipients were seropositive.

Repertoires were generated with immunoSEQ multiplex PCR, while TCRdb's copy carries only in-frame clones and drops some. The data contain about 180,000 clones, 80% to 95% of them singletons. This CDR3 has 13 amino acids. The germline V gene encodes CDR1 SGHRS and CDR2 YFSETQ. V lost 4 bases, J lost 0 bases, and 7 bases lay in between. This clonotype was obtained from an adult who received the MenACWY meningococcal vaccine as a control. Sequenced here: peripheral blood, sampled 28 days after the second dose of the MenACWY control vaccine. The chain has TRBV5-1 and TRBJ1-1; the D is unclear. Written as DNA, the CDR3 is TGCGCCAGCAGCCCGGCAATGAACACTGAAGCTTTCTTT. Translated, it gives CASSPAMNTEAFF.